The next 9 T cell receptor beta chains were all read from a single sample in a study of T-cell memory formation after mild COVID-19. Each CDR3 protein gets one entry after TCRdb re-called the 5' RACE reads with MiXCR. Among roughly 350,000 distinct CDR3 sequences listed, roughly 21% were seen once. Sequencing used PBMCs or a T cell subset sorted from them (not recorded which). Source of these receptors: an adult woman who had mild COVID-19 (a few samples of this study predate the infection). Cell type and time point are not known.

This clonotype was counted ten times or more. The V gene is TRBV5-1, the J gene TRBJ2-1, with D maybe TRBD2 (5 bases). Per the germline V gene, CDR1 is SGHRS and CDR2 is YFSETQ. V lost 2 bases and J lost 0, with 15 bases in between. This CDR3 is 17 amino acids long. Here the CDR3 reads CASSFALARFSYNEQFF. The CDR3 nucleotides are TGCGCCAGCAGCTTCGCGCTAGCAAGGTTCTCCTACAATGAGCAGTTCTTC.

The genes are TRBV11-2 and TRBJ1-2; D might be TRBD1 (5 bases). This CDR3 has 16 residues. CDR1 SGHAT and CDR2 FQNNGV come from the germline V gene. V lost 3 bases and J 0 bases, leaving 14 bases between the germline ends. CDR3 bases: TGTGCCAGCAGCTTCTGGGGGGGGATGGCTAACTATGGCTACACCTTC. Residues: CASSFWGGMANYGYTF. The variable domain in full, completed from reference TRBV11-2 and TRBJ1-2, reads EAGVAQSPRYKIIEKRQSVAFWCNPISGHATLYWYQQILGQGPKLLIQFQNNGVVDDSQLPKDRFSAERLKGVDSTLKIQPAKLEDSAVYLCASSFWGGMANYGYTFGSGTRLTVV.

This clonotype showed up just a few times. CDR3 protein: CASSLVVSWNTEAFF. CDR3 coding DNA: TGCGCCAGCAGCTTGGTAGTCAGTTGGAACACTGAAGCTTTCTTT. The rearrangement joins TRBV5-1 to TRBJ1-1; D is unclear. Trimming left V 0 bases short and J 1 base short, with 10 bases between. The CDR3 spans 15 residues. Germline V gene lookup returns CDR1 SGHRS and CDR2 YFSETQ.

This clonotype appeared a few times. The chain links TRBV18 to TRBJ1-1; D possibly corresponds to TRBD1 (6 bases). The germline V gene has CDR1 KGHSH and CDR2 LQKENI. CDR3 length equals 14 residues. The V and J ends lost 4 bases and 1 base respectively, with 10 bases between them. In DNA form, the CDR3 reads TGTGCCAGCTCACACGACAGGAAGAACACTGAAGCTTTCTTT. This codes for CASSHDRKNTEAFF. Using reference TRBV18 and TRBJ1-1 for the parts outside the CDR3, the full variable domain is NAGVMQNPRHLVRRRGQEARLRCSPMKGHSHVYWYRQLPEEGLKFMVYLQKENIIDESGMPKERFSAEFPKEGPSILRIQQVVRGDSAAYFCASSHDRKNTEAFFGQGTRLTVV.

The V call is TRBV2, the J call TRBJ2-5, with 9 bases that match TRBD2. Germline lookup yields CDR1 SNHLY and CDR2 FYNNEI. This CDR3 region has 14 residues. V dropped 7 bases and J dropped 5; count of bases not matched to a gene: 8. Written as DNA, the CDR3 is TGTGCCAGCAAGGTAGCGGGGGCCATGGAGACCCAGTACTTC. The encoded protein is CASKVAGAMETQYF. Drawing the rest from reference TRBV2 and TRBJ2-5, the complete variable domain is EPEVTQTPSHQVTQMGQEVILRCVPISNHLYFYWYRQILGQKVEFLVSFYNNEISEKSEIFDDQFSVERPDGSNFTLKIRSTKLEDSAMYFCASKVAGAMETQYFGPGTRLLVL.

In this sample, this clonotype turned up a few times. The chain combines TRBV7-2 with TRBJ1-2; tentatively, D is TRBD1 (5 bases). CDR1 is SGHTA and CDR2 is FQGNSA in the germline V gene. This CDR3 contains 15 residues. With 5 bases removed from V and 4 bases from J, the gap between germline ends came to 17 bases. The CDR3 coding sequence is TGTGCCAGCAGCCTCTACCGGGGGACGGCCTATGGCTACACCTTC. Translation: CASSLYRGTAYGYTF. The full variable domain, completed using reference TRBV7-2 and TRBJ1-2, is GAGVSQSPSNKVTEKGKDVELRCDPISGHTALYWYRQSLGQGLEFLIYFQGNSAPDKSGLPSDRFSAERTGGSVSTLTIQRTQQEDSAVYLCASSLYRGTAYGYTFGSGTRLTVV.

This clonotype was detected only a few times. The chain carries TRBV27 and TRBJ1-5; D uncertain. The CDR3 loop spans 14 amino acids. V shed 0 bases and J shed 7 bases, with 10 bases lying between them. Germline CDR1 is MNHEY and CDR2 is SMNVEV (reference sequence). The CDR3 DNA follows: TGTGCCAGCAGTTTATCGGGCCCTCCACAGCCCCAGCATTTT. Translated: CASSLSGPPQPQHF.

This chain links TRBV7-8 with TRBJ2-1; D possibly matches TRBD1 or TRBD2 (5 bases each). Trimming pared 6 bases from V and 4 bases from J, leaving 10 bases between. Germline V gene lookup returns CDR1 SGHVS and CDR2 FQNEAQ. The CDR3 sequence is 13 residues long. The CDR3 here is CASSGGAYNEQFF. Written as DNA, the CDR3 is TGTGCCAGCAGTGGGGGAGCATACAATGAGCAGTTCTTC.

The CDR3 bases are TGTGCCAGCAGTGAACAACTAGCGGGTTCCTACAATGAGCAGTTCTTC. This codes for CASSEQLAGSYNEQFF. The chain uses TRBV6-4 and TRBJ2-1, with 9 bases fitting TRBD2. Per germline, CDR1 MRHNA and CDR2 SNTAGT. The CDR3 is 16 residues long. V lost 3 bases, J lost 1 base, and 4 bases stayed unmatched.